The source of this T cell receptor beta chain is a study of blood T cell repertoires in COVID-19. Study-level information: PBMCs, B-cell-depleted T cells, or T cells provided the cDNA or gDNA that made up the material.

The authors' processing: Nucleated cell counts were estimated from reference gene primer amplification. Assay used: immunoSEQ multiplex PCR; TCRdb lists only in-frame clones, some missing. That table gives V, J and clone size, and the DNA gave D and trimming. The sample yields 90,000 to 130,000 clones, approximately 82% seen once. J lost 0 bases, V lost 6 bases, and 8 bases had no gene match. The CDR3 sequence is 15 residues long. Germline lookup yields CDR1 MNHEY and CDR2 SVGAGI. This chain links TRBV6-5 with TRBJ2-7; 7 bases agree with TRBD1. This sequence originates from a woman in her 70s with acute or convalescent COVID-19. The material sequenced was peripheral blood. CDR3 amino acids: CASRPTGALSYEQYV. The CDR3 DNA is TGTGCCAGCAGACCTACAGGGGCCCTCTCCTACGAGCAGTACGTC.